These 25 T cell receptor beta chains came from one sample sequenced in a study of blood T cell repertoires in COVID-19. Some clones are missing from TCRdb's copy, which holds only in-frame ones; the method was immunoSEQ multiplex PCR. The sample holds 180,000 or so clones, about 83% seen once. Sequencing was performed on PBMCs or T cells enriched from blood (not recorded which). Every receptor here comes from a woman in her 50s in a cohort exposed to, infected with or recovered from COVID-19 (not recorded which).

This sequence joins TRBV5-1 and TRBJ1-3; tentative D call: TRBD1 (5 bases). Germline CDR1 is SGHRS and CDR2 is YFSETQ. The V end was cut by 0 bases, the J end by 0 bases, with 10 bases between. The CDR3 extends over 16 amino acids. The CDR3 coding sequence is TGCGCCAGCAGCTTGGCAGGGCAGGGCTCTGGAAACACCATATATTTT. This translates into CASSLAGQGSGNTIYF.

This clone came up once. This sequence joins TRBV7-9 and TRBJ2-1; 9 bases match TRBD2. Losses at the gene ends were 5 bases for V and 0 bases for J; bases not matched to a gene: 5. Germline CDR1 SEHNR, CDR2 FQNEAQ (reference sequence). The CDR3 covers 16 residues. Here the CDR3 reads CASSRTSVSSYNEQFF. In nucleotides, the CDR3 is TGTGCCAGCAGCCGGACTAGCGTGAGCTCCTACAATGAGCAGTTCTTC.

This clone was observed a few times. V usage is TRBV18 and J usage is TRBJ2-7, with D perhaps matching TRBD1 (6 bases). V was clipped by 0 bases and J by 3 bases, with 12 bases between them. The CDR3 length is 15 residues. CDR1 KGHSH and CDR2 LQKENI come from the germline V gene. CDR3 sequence (DNA): TGTGCCAGCTCACCACCGGACAGAAGTTTCTACGAGCAGTACTTC. The encoded protein is CASSPPDRSFYEQYF.

The chain is built from TRBV19 and TRBJ2-7, with unresolved D. Trimming stripped 4 bases from V and 8 bases from J, with 15 bases between. The CDR3 sequence is 13 residues long. Germline V lookup: CDR1 LNHDA, CDR2 SQIVND (reference sequence). In DNA form, the CDR3 reads TGTGCCAGTAGTACCGAACCCAGGCTTCAGCAGTACTTC. This translates into CASSTEPRLQQYF.

The CDR3 DNA is TGTGCCAGCAGGTCCGGGACAGGTTACAATGAGCAGTTCTTC. Translating it yields CASRSGTGYNEQFF. The chain uses TRBV2 and TRBJ2-1, with 8 nucleotides matching TRBD1. The J segment lost 4 bases and the V segment lost 6 bases, leaving 5 bases of the junction unmatched. The CDR3 is 14 residues long. Germline-derived CDR1 and CDR2 are SNHLY and FYNNEI. Variable domain in full (rest from reference TRBV2 and TRBJ2-1): EPEVTQTPSHQVTQMGQEVILRCVPISNHLYFYWYRQILGQKVEFLVSFYNNEISEKSEIFDDQFSVERPDGSNFTLKIRSTKLEDSAMYFCASRSGTGYNEQFFGPGTRLTVL.

The rearrangement uses TRBV28 and TRBJ2-7; 9 bases fit TRBD2. The CDR3 runs to 16 residues. The ends lost 7 bases at V and 4 bases at J; junction bases unmatched: 14. Per germline, CDR1 MDHEN and CDR2 SYDVKM. The CDR3 DNA reads TGTGCCAGCACCCACCACGCGGGGGGGAACCCTTACGAGCAGTACTTC. Protein: CASTHHAGGNPYEQYF.

The chain employs TRBV7-8 and TRBJ2-5; 11 bases are a match to TRBD2. V lost 4 bases to trimming and J lost 5 bases; unmatched junction nucleotides: 12. The CDR3 runs 17 residues. From germline, CDR1 is SGHVS and CDR2 FQNEAQ. CDR3 in DNA: TGTGCCAGCAGCTCCTATGAAGCTAGCGGGAGGTGGGAGACCCAGTACTTC. Its protein product is CASSSYEASGRWETQYF.

The V gene is TRBV25-1, the J gene TRBJ1-1; TRBD1 matches at 8 bases. The CDR3 has 15 amino acids. Germline V CDR1 and CDR2: MGHDK, SYGVNS. V lost 2 bases, J lost 1 base, and 3 bases stayed unmatched. In DNA form, the CDR3 reads TGTGCCAGCAGTGAAGAGGACAGGGCGAACACTGAAGCTTTCTTT. It yields the protein CASSEEDRANTEAFF.

The V gene is TRBV5-1, the J gene TRBJ2-3, with D possibly TRBD2 on 6 matching bases. The V end lost 1 base, the J end lost 2 bases, and 17 bases lay between the germline ends. Per germline, CDR1 SGHRS and CDR2 YFSETQ. The CDR3 contains 17 residues. The CDR3 DNA reads as TGCGCCAGCAGCTTGTCCCCTAGCGCCTTTTACACAGATACGCAGTATTTT. Protein sequence: CASSLSPSAFYTDTQYF.

The chain carries TRBV28 and TRBJ2-7; TRBD2 is a possible D gene (5 bases). The CDR3 is 15 amino acids. The germline V gene encodes CDR1 MDHEN and CDR2 SYDVKM. V gave up 6 bases and J gave up 2 bases, with 17 bases separating them. The CDR3 bases are TGTGCCAGCAGGGCCACCCGGGGTCTAACCTACGAGCAGTACTTC. Translated, it gives CASRATRGLTYEQYF.

The chain employs TRBV15 and TRBJ2-3; 14 bases fit TRBD2. The CDR3 loop spans 18 amino acids. V trimming: 3 bases; J trimming: 4 bases; junction bases outside the gene matches: 9. Germline V gene sequence: CDR1 LNHNV, CDR2 YYDKDF (reference sequence). The CDR3 nucleotides are TGTGCCACCAGCAGGGGAGACGGGACTAGCGGGAGCGCAGATACGCAGTATTTT. Encoded protein: CATSRGDGTSGSADTQYF.

This clone was detected only a few times. The chain uses TRBV2 and TRBJ1-5, with no clear D. Germline CDR1 is SNHLY and CDR2 is FYNNEI. V was clipped by 8 bases and J by 6 bases, with 23 bases between them. This CDR3 has 16 residues. CDR3 loop: CASSLDAGSTSQPQHF. The CDR3 DNA is TGTGCCAGCTCGCTGGATGCGGGGAGTACCTCTCAGCCCCAGCATTTT.

This rearrangement joins TRBV7-6 to TRBJ2-7, with D possibly being TRBD2 (5 bases). The CDR3 totals 14 residues. Germline CDR1 is SGHVS and CDR2 is FNYEAQ. The ends were cut back, 5 bases at V and 1 base at J, with 12 bases in the middle. The CDR3 spells CASSAGPLSYEQYF. The CDR3 bases are TGTGCCAGCAGCGCGGGCCCGTTATCCTACGAGCAGTACTTC.

The chain combines TRBV3-1 (or the pseudogene TRBV3-2) with TRBJ1-2; TRBD1 matches 8 bases. Germline-derived CDR1 and CDR2 are LGHDT and YNNKEL (reference sequence). J was trimmed by 8 bases and V by 4 bases; bases with no gene match: 9. The CDR3 sequence is 14 residues long. CDR3 DNA: TGTGCCAGCAGCCGACCCGGGACAGGCGAGGGCTACACCTTC. Protein sequence: CASSRPGTGEGYTF.

The chain uses TRBV7-2 and TRBJ2-4; 12 bases match TRBD2. J gave up 12 bases and V 4 bases, and 7 bases lay outside the gene matches. CDR1 and CDR2 from the germline V gene are SGHTA and FQGNSA. The CDR3 has 14 amino acids. CDR3 protein: CASSSTSGSITQYF. The CDR3 coding sequence is TGTGCCAGCAGCTCGACTAGCGGGAGTATTACTCAGTACTTC.

J is TRBJ2-7 and V is TRBV28, with no clear D. Deletions cut 3 bases from V and 4 bases from J, with 10 bases between. This CDR3 is built from 13 residues. Germline CDR1 reads MDHEN; CDR2 reads SYDVKM. The CDR3 reads CASSLSSEYEQYF. In DNA form, the CDR3 reads TGTGCCAGCAGTTTGTCTTCAGAATACGAGCAGTACTTC.

The genes are TRBV6-5 and TRBJ2-7; TRBD2 might be the D (5 bases). This CDR3 is built from 15 residues. Germline V gene data show CDR1 as MNHEY and CDR2 as SVGAGI. V was shortened by 4 bases and J by 1 base, with 14 bases between the two germline ends. The DNA of the CDR3 is TGTGCCAGCAGTTTCGCCTGGGGAGAATCCTACGAGCAGTACTTC. It codes for CASSFAWGESYEQYF.

This chain connects TRBV19 to TRBJ2-1, with TRBD2 matching 15 bases. Germline trimming cut 0 bases from V and 4 bases from J; bases unmatched to any gene: 4. Germline V CDR1 and CDR2: LNHDA, SQIVND (reference sequence). This CDR3 has 18 residues. This CDR3 is CASSIEGGLAGGYNEQFF. The CDR3 coding sequence is TGTGCCAGTAGTATAGAAGGGGGACTAGCGGGAGGTTACAATGAGCAGTTCTTC.

The V call is TRBV28, the J call TRBJ1-1; D gene ambiguous. CDR1 and CDR2 (germline): MDHEN, SYDVKM. Trimming left V 6 bases short and J 0 bases short, with 17 bases between. This CDR3 comprises 16 residues. Here the CDR3 DNA reads TGTGCCAGCAGGCGACTTGATACTCCATTGAACACTGAAGCTTTCTTT. Translated: CASRRLDTPLNTEAFF.

The genes are TRBV5-5 and TRBJ2-7; D perhaps matches TRBD1 (8 bases). V shed 6 bases and J shed 7 bases, with 20 bases lying between them. The CDR3 is made up of 14 amino acids. CDR1 and CDR2 from the germline V gene are SGHKS and YYEKEE (reference sequence). Here the CDR3 reads CASTKQGGREEQYF. In DNA, the CDR3 is TGTGCCAGCACCAAACAGGGGGGGCGGGAAGAGCAGTACTTC.

This clone occurred once. The chain links TRBV10-2 to TRBJ2-1; the match to TRBD2 covers 9 bases. The germline CDR1 and CDR2 sequences are WSHSY and SAAADI. This CDR3 contains 18 residues. The V segment lost 3 bases and the J segment 3 bases; nucleotides outside the gene matches: 12. CDR3 residues: CASSDLDSGRLLYNEQFF. CDR3 DNA: TGCGCCAGCAGTGACCTAGACAGCGGGAGGCTCCTCTACAATGAGCAGTTCTTC.

The chain has TRBV15 and TRBJ2-7; TRBD2 is a possible D gene (6 bases). The CDR3 sequence is 15 residues long. Germline V gives CDR1 LNHNV, CDR2 YYDKDF (reference sequence). The V and J ends lost 3 bases and 3 bases respectively, with 15 bases between them. CDR3 in DNA: TGTGCCACCAGCAGGCGTTGGGGGACTTTCTACGAGCAGTACTTC. Translated, it gives CATSRRWGTFYEQYF. Supplemented by reference TRBV15 and TRBJ2-7, the full variable domain reads DAMVIQNPRYQVTQFGKPVTLSCSQTLNHNVMYWYQQKSSQAPKLLFHYYDKDFNNEADTPDNFQSRRPNTSFCFLDIRSPGLGDTAMYLCATSRRWGTFYEQYFGPGTRLTVT.

The genes are TRBV27 and TRBJ2-7, with 7 bases that match TRBD1. V lost 2 bases, J lost 2 bases, and 0 bases stayed unmatched. This CDR3 has 13 residues. The germline V gene has CDR1 MNHEY and CDR2 SMNVEV (reference sequence). The CDR3: CASSLGTAYEQYF. The CDR3 region has the DNA TGTGCCAGCAGTTTAGGGACAGCCTACGAGCAGTACTTC.

V usage is TRBV30 and J usage is TRBJ2-4; possibly TRBD1 or TRBD2 for D (5 bases each). Trimming shortened V by 5 bases and J by 7 bases, and 12 bases separated the two germline ends. This CDR3 is built from 12 residues. CDR1 and CDR2 (germline): GTSNPN, SVGIG (reference sequence). The CDR3 DNA reads TGTGCCTGGGGAGGTTCAGGGAACATTCAGTACTTC. Its protein product is CAWGGSGNIQYF.

The V and J genes are TRBV28 and TRBJ1-1; D is undetermined. Per germline, CDR1 MDHEN and CDR2 SYDVKM. V gave up 10 bases and J gave up 5 bases, with 17 bases separating them. This CDR3 is built from 13 residues. The CDR3 here is CATHSQAGTEAFF. The DNA for the CDR3 is TGTGCCACCCATAGTCAGGCGGGAACTGAAGCTTTCTTT.